This T cell receptor beta chain was recovered during a study of cytomegalovirus exposure and HLA in healthy donors. PCR amplification relied on 60 Vbeta primers (plus 13 Jbeta primers). The assay was immunoSEQ multiplex PCR, and TCRdb's table has in-frame clones only and misses some. The table has around 160,000 clones, around 63% seen once. General study findings and limits: Donors belonging to an Asian-associated ancestry cluster reportedly showed fewer N-insertions in productive TCRs than the 666-donor mean, according to what a later analysis found.

Germline assignment: CDR1 MNHEY and CDR2 SVGAGI. Inclusive of both ends, the CDR3 amounts to 13 amino acids. Donors likely had unrecorded immune exposures despite being nominally healthy when sampled. In the case of this clone: The antigen is unknown. The DNA is omitted, as the CDR3 cannot be located on it reliably, and the CDR3 follows TCRdb's listing.

J is TRBJ2-3 and V is TRBV6-5; TRBD1, the table's D call, lacks a check against the DNA. This TCR came from a woman between 18 and 29 years old in good health and CMV-seropositive. The specimen was PBMCs. CDR3 region: CASSFGSGTGEYF.